The 22 T cell receptor beta chains reported below all come from one sample, sequenced in a study of control samples from healthy donors and cancer patients. Profiling relied on immunoSEQ multiplex PCR, and the TCRdb table lists in-frame clones only, not all of them. The sample records some 110,000 clones, over 85% being singletons. Sequenced input: blood. The receptors here all came from a man aged 25-45 years in good health.

This rearrangement joins TRBV27 to TRBJ2-2; D is uncertain. The V and J ends lost 1 base and 2 bases respectively, with 2 bases between them. Germline CDR1 and CDR2: MNHEY and SMNVEV (reference sequence). This CDR3 has 13 residues. The CDR3: CASSLFNTGELFF. The DNA for the CDR3 is TGTGCCAGCAGTTTATTCAACACCGGGGAGCTGTTTTTT.

The rearrangement links TRBV30 to TRBJ2-5; 9 nucleotides line up with TRBD2. Germline-derived CDR1 and CDR2 are GTSNPN and SVGIG (reference sequence). Trimming took 0 bases from V and 4 from J; bases not matched to a gene: 3. CDR3 size: 14 residues. The CDR3 protein is CAWSVAGGTETQYF. CDR3 nucleotides: TGTGCCTGGAGTGTAGCGGGGGGAACAGAGACCCAGTACTTC.

V is TRBV6-1 and J is TRBJ2-5; no clear D gene. The CDR3 covers 12 residues. V lost 2 bases to trimming and J lost 7 bases, with 8 bases between them. The germline V gene has CDR1 MNHNS and CDR2 SASEGT. DNA of the CDR3: TGTGCCAGCAGTGAATTCCGGTTGACCCAGTACTTC. Encoded protein: CASSEFRLTQYF.

V usage is TRBV28 and J usage is TRBJ2-7; D uncertain. From germline, CDR1 is MDHEN and CDR2 SYDVKM. V lost 4 bases to trimming and J lost 7 bases, with 8 bases between them. The CDR3 is 11 residues long. The CDR3 protein is CASSSQWEQYF. CDR3 nucleotides: TGTGCCAGCAGTTCGCAGTGGGAGCAGTACTTC.

The chain employs TRBV5-1 and TRBJ1-1, with 9 bases lining up with TRBD1. The CDR3 totals 14 residues. From germline, CDR1 is SGHRS and CDR2 YFSETQ. V was clipped by 3 bases and J by 4 bases; unmatched bases: 4. CDR3 amino acids: CASSSTGGITEAFF. The CDR3 DNA sequence: TGCGCCAGCAGCTCGACAGGGGGTATCACTGAAGCTTTCTTT.

The CDR3 spells CASSPTSGGNNEQFF. The CDR3 region has the DNA TGTGCCAGCAGTCCAACTAGCGGGGGGAACAATGAGCAGTTCTTC. The V call is TRBV7-9, the J call TRBJ2-1, with TRBD2 identical over 12 bases. The germline V gene encodes CDR1 SEHNR and CDR2 FQNEAQ (reference sequence). CDR3 size: 15 residues. V lost 6 bases and J lost 5; bases outside the gene matches: 5.

For the CDR3, the DNA is TGTGCCAGCAGTTACTGGCGGGGGGGCGGCGGGGAGCTGTTTTTT. Translated: CASSYWRGGGGELFF. The chain couples TRBV6-5 to TRBJ2-2, with 9 bases that match TRBD2. From germline, CDR1 is MNHEY and CDR2 SVGAGI. The CDR3 sequence is 15 residues long. J gave up 7 bases and V 1 base, and 4 bases lay outside the gene matches.

The DNA of the CDR3 is TGTGCCAGCAGTTATTCCGGGACAGGGGACGCCCAAGCTTTCTTT. Encoded protein: CASSYSGTGDAQAFF. The chain carries TRBV6-2 or TRBV6-3 and TRBJ1-1, with 10 positions matching TRBD1. The germline CDR1 and CDR2 sequences are MNHEY and SVGEGT. The CDR3 runs to 15 residues. Losses at the gene ends were 3 bases for V and 9 bases for J; bases not matched to a gene: 10.

This chain connects TRBV11-2 to TRBJ2-5; 10 nucleotides match TRBD2. Germline CDR1 SGHAT, CDR2 FQNNGV. V dropped 2 bases and J dropped 2; count of bases not matched to a gene: 5. CDR3 length: 16 amino acids. Here the CDR3 DNA reads TGTGCCAGCAGCTTAATGCTAGCGGGGGCACAAGAGACCCAGTACTTC. Its translation: CASSLMLAGAQETQYF.

The J gene is TRBJ2-5, the V gene TRBV5-1, with D possibly matching TRBD1 (6 bases). This CDR3 has 13 amino acids. Trimming removed 4 bases at V and 5 bases at J, with 12 bases between. The germline V gene has CDR1 SGHRS and CDR2 YFSETQ. DNA for the CDR3: TGCGCCAGCAGCCTACTGAGGGGGGAGACCCAGTACTTC. This encodes CASSLLRGETQYF.

The chain recombines TRBV21-1 with TRBJ2-5; no check of the table's D call, TRBD1, against the DNA was made. TRBV21-1 counts as a pseudogene. The CDR3 runs 16 residues. The CDR3 region has the DNA TGTGCCAGCAGCAAACGGTTCTCCAGGGGGCCTACGAGGAAGTACTTC. This encodes CASSKRFSRGPTRKYF.

The chain employs TRBV6-5 and TRBJ1-5; no firm D call. Germline loops: CDR1 MNHEY, CDR2 SVGAGI. V was trimmed by 8 bases and J by 0 bases, leaving 11 bases between them. This CDR3 spans 14 amino acids. As DNA, the CDR3 is TGTGCCAGCGGGCCAGACCCTAGCAATCAGCCCCAGCATTTT. The encoded protein is CASGPDPSNQPQHF.

The chain uses TRBV2 and TRBJ2-7; D ambiguous. CDR3 length: 15 amino acids. The V gene lost 0 bases and the J gene lost 6 bases, with 15 bases spanning the gap. Germline CDR1 reads SNHLY; CDR2 reads FYNNEI. This CDR3 is CASSEALRKTGEQYF. DNA of the CDR3: TGTGCCAGCAGTGAAGCGCTTCGGAAGACGGGCGAGCAGTACTTC.

This clone was seen once. As DNA, the CDR3 is TGCGCCAGCAGTATGGCAGGTCGGGGCTACGAGCAGTACTTC. This encodes CASSMAGRGYEQYF. The rearrangement joins TRBV10-2 to TRBJ2-7; TRBD2 might be the D (5 bases). This CDR3 is built from 14 residues. V was pared by 5 bases and J by 3 bases, with 14 bases between. In germline, CDR1 is WSHSY, CDR2 SAAADI.

The chain links TRBV2 to TRBJ1-1; D is unclear. The germline V and J ends were trimmed by 6 bases and 2 bases, with 13 bases remaining between them. Per germline, CDR1 SNHLY and CDR2 FYNNEI. CDR3 length: 14 residues. This CDR3 reads CASSGGDTNTEAFF. The CDR3 DNA reads TGTGCCAGCAGCGGAGGAGACACCAACACTGAAGCTTTCTTT.

This clone was seen only a few times. The rearrangement links TRBV2 to TRBJ1-1; D remains ambiguous. Trimming took 5 bases from V and 8 from J, leaving 12 bases between them. The CDR3 is made up of 12 amino acids. Germline V gene data show CDR1 as SNHLY and CDR2 as FYNNEI. The CDR3 bases are TGTGCCAGCAGTCGGACCGTGAGGGAAGCTTTCTTT. This sequence encodes CASSRTVREAFF.

The V and J genes are TRBV5-1 and TRBJ1-1; D is uncertain. There are 14 residues in the CDR3. Deletions cut 2 bases from V and 2 bases from J, with 10 bases between. Germline values: CDR1 SGHRS, CDR2 YFSETQ. The CDR3 spells CASSLTAVNTEAFF. The CDR3 coding sequence is TGCGCCAGCAGCTTAACAGCCGTAAACACTGAAGCTTTCTTT.

This rearrangement joins TRBV2 to TRBJ2-4, with 9 bases lining up with TRBD1. Germline V gives CDR1 SNHLY, CDR2 FYNNEI. The CDR3 is 11 residues long. V was pared by 2 bases and J by 15 bases, with 2 bases of the junction left unmatched. In nucleotides, the CDR3 is TGTGCCAGCAGTGAAAGGGACAGGGCGTACTTC. As protein: CASSERDRAYF. Looking up the rest from reference TRBV2 and TRBJ2-4 gives the full variable domain: EPEVTQTPSHQVTQMGQEVILRCVPISNHLYFYWYRQILGQKVEFLVSFYNNEISEKSEIFDDQFSVERPDGSNFTLKIRSTKLEDSAMYFCASSERDRAYFGAGTRLSVL.

The chain combines TRBV10-3 with TRBJ1-3; tentative D call: TRBD1 (5 bases). CDR3 length: 16 residues. The germline gives CDR1 ENHRY, CDR2 SYGVKD. Trimming left V 4 bases short and J 0 bases short, with 13 bases between. CDR3 residues: CAISGGTRGSGNTIYF. The CDR3 coding sequence is TGTGCCATCAGTGGAGGGACTCGAGGCTCTGGAAACACCATATATTTT.

The chain employs TRBV5-6 and TRBJ2-7, with 8 nucleotides matching TRBD1. With 4 bases clipped from V and 5 bases from J, the junction kept 5 bases outside the gene matches. The germline gives CDR1 SGHDT, CDR2 YYEEEE. The CDR3 contains 13 residues. As DNA, the CDR3 is TGTGCCAGCAGCAGGCACAGGGGGGACGAGCAGTACGTC. Translating it yields CASSRHRGDEQYV.

The V gene is TRBV6-5, the J gene TRBJ1-4; D is unclear. The germline V gene encodes CDR1 MNHEY and CDR2 SVGAGI. The V end was cut by 5 bases, the J end by 0 bases, with 7 bases between. This CDR3 spans 14 amino acids. Here the CDR3 DNA reads TGTGCCAGCAGTAACACTGCAACTAATGAAAAACTGTTTTTT. Amino acids: CASSNTATNEKLFF.

The V call is TRBV18, the J call TRBJ1-3; tentatively, D is TRBD1 (6 bases). CDR1 and CDR2 (germline): KGHSH, LQKENI. The CDR3 is 16 amino acids. Trimming pared 2 bases from V and 4 bases from J, leaving 15 bases between. CDR3 DNA: TGTGCCAGCTCACCATCCCGGGGGCTAGCCGGAAACACCATATATTTT. Amino acid sequence: CASSPSRGLAGNTIYF.